This TCR beta chain was identified during a study of cytomegalovirus exposure and HLA in healthy donors. Whole-study context: Among the approximately 400 donors who were genotyped, 81% fell in the genetic ancestry cluster that is associated with self-reported Caucasian donors.

From germline, CDR1 is SQVTM and CDR2 ANQGSEA. Trimming pared 8 bases from V and 2 bases from J, leaving 18 bases between. The CDR3 is made up of 15 amino acids. Whole-study results and caveats: Earlier results showed most TCR beta V segments being productive about 87% or about 30% of the time.

The PCR had 60 Vbeta and 13 Jbeta primers. The method was immunoSEQ multiplex PCR; TCRdb's version includes in-frame clones alone and lacks a portion of them. Of under 250,000 clones in the sample, around 78% were seen once. On this clone itself: Antigen: not known.

The clonotype comes from a man younger than 45 in good health and CMV-seronegative. V and J are TRBV29-1 and TRBJ2-2; perhaps TRBD2 as D (5 bases). Sequenced input: PBMCs. CDR3 protein: CSITPPGFNTGELFF. The CDR3 coding sequence is TGCAGCATTACCCCTCCGGGGTTCAACACCGGGGAGCTGTTTTTT.